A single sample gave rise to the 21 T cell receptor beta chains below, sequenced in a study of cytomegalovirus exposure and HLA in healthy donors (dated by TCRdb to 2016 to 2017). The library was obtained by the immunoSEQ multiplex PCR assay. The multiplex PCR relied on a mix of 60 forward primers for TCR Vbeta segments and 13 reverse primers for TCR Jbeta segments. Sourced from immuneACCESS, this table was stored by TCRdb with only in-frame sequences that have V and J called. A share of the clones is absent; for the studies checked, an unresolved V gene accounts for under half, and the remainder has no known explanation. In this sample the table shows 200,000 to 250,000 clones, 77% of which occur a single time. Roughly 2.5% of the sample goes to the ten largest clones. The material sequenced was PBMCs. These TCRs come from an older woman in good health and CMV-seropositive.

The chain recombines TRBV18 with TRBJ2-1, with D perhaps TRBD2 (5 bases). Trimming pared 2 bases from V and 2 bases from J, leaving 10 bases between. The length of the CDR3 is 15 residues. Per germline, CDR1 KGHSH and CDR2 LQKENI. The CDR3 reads CASSPFASPYNEQFF. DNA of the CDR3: TGTGCCAGCTCACCATTCGCTAGCCCCTACAATGAGCAGTTCTTC.

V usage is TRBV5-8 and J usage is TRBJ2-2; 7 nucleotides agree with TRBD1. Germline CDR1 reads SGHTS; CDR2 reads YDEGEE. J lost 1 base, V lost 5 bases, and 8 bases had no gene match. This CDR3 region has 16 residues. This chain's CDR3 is CASRQTGLGNTGELFF. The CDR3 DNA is TGTGCCAGCAGACAGACAGGGCTAGGGAACACCGGGGAGCTGTTTTTT.

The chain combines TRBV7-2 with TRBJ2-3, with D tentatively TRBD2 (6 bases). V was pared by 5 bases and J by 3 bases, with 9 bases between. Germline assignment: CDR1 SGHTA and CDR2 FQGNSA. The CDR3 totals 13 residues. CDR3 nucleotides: TGTGCCAGCAGCCACGGGGGAACAGATACGCAGTATTTT. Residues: CASSHGGTDTQYF. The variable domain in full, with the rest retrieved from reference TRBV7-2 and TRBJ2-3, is GAGVSQSPSNKVTEKGKDVELRCDPISGHTALYWYRQSLGQGLEFLIYFQGNSAPDKSGLPSDRFSAERTGGSVSTLTIQRTQQEDSAVYLCASSHGGTDTQYFGPGTRLTVL.

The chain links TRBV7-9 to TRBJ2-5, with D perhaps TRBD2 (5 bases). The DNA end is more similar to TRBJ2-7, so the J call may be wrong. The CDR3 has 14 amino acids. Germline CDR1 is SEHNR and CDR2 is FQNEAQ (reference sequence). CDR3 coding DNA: TGTGCCAGCAATAGGGAGTATGAGCCCTACGAGCAGTACTTC. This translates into CASNREYEPYEQYF.

CDR3: CASSPGQGLGEQYF. The CDR3 coding sequence is TGTGCCAGCAGCCCGGGACAGGGCCTTGGCGAGCAGTACTTC. V is TRBV7-9 and J is TRBJ2-7, with TRBD1 identical over 9 bases. V was clipped by 5 bases and J by 6 bases; unmatched bases: 8. CDR1 and CDR2 (germline): SEHNR, FQNEAQ (reference sequence). This CDR3 is 14 amino acids long.

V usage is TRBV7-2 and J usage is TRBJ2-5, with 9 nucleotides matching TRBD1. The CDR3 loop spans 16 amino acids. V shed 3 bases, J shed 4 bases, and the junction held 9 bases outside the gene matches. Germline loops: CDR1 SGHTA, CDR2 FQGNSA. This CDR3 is CASSLDRDRARETQYF. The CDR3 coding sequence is TGTGCCAGCAGCTTGGATCGGGACAGGGCCCGAGAGACCCAGTACTTC. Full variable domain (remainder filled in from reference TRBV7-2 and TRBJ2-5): GAGVSQSPSNKVTEKGKDVELRCDPISGHTALYWYRQSLGQGLEFLIYFQGNSAPDKSGLPSDRFSAERTGGSVSTLTIQRTQQEDSAVYLCASSLDRDRARETQYFGPGTRLLVL.

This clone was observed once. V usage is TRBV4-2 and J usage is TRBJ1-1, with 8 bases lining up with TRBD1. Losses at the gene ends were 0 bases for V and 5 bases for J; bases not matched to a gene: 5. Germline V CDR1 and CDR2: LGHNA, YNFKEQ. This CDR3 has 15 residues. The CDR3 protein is CASSQEYRGTTEAFF. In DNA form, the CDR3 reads TGTGCCAGCAGCCAAGAGTACAGGGGGACTACTGAAGCTTTCTTT.

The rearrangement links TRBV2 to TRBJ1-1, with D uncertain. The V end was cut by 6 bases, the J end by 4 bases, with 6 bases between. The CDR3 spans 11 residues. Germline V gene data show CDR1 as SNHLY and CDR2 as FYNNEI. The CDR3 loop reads CASRRSTEAFF. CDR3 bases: TGTGCCAGCAGGCGTAGCACTGAAGCTTTCTTT.

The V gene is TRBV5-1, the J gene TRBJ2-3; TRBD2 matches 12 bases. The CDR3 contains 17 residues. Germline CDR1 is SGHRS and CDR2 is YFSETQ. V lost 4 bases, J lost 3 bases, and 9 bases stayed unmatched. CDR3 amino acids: CASSPPLAGGGTDTQYF. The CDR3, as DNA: TGCGCCAGCAGCCCTCCACTAGCGGGAGGCGGGACAGATACGCAGTATTTT.

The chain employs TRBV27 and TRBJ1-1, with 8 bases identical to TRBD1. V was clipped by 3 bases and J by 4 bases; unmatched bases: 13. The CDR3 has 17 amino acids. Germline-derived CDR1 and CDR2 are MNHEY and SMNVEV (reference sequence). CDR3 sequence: CASSFLQGGERTTEAFF. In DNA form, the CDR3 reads TGTGCCAGCAGTTTTTTACAGGGGGGAGAACGTACCACTGAAGCTTTCTTT.

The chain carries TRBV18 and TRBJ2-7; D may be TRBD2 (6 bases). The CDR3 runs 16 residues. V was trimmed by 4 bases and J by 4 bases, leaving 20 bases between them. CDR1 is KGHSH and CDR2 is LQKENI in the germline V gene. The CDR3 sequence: CASSLSRRGTYYEQYF. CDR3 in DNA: TGTGCCAGCTCACTCAGTAGGCGGGGAACCTATTACGAGCAGTACTTC.

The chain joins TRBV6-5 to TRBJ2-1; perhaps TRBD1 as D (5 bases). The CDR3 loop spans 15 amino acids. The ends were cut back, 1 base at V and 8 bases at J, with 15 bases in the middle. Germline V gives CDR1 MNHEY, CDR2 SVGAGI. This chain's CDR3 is CASSYLTAGRHEQFF. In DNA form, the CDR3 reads TGTGCCAGCAGTTACTTGACAGCCGGACGGCATGAGCAGTTCTTC.

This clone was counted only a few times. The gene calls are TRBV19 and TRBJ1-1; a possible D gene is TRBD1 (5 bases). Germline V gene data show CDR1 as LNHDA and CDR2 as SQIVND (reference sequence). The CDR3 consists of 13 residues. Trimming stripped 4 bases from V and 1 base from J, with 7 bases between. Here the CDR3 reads CASSTQANTEAFF. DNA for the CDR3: TGTGCCAGTAGTACACAGGCGAACACTGAAGCTTTCTTT.

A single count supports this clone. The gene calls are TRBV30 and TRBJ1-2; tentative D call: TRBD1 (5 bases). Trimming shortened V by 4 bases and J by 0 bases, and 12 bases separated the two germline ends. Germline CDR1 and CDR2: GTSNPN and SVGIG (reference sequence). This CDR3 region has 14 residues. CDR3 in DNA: TGTGCCTGGACGCGGGACGCAGCTAACTATGGCTACACCTTC. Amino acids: CAWTRDAANYGYTF.

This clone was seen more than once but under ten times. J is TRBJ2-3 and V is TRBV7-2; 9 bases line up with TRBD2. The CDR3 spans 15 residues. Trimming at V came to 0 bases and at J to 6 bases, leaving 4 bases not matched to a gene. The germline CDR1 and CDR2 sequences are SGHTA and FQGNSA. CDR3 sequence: CASSLAGLALDTQYF. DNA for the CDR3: TGTGCCAGCAGCTTAGCCGGACTAGCGTTGGATACGCAGTATTTT.

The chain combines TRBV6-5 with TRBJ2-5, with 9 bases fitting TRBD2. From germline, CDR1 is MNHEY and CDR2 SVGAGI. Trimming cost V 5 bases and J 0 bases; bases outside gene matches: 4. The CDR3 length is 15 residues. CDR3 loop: CASSRGGGYQETQYF. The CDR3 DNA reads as TGTGCCAGCAGTCGCGGGGGGGGATACCAAGAGACCCAGTACTTC.

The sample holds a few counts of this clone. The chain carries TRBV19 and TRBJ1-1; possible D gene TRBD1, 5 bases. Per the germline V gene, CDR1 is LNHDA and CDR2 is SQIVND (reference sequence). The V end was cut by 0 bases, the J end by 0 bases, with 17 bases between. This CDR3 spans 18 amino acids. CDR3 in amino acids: CASSIDNGGHFMNTEAFF. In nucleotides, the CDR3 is TGTGCCAGTAGTATAGATAACGGCGGACACTTCATGAACACTGAAGCTTTCTTT.

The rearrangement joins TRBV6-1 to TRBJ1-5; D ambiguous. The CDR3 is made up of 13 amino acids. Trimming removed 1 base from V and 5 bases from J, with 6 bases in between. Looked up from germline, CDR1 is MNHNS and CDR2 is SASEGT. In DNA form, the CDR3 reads TGTGCCAGCAGTGAAGTAGGAGATCAGCCCCAGCATTTT. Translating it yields CASSEVGDQPQHF.

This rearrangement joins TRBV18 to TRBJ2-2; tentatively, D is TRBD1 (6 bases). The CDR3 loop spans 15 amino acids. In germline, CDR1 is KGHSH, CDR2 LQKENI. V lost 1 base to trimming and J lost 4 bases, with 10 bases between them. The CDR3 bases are TGTGCCAGCTCACCACTAACAGGGCCCACCGGGGAGCTGTTTTTT. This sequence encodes CASSPLTGPTGELFF.

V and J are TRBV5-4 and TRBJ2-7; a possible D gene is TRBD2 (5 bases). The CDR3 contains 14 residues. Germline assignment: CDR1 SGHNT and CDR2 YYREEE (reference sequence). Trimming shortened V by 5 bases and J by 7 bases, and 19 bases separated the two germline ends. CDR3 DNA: TGTGCCAGCAGGGATAACAATCGGGCGGGTGAGCAGTACTTC. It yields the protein CASRDNNRAGEQYF.

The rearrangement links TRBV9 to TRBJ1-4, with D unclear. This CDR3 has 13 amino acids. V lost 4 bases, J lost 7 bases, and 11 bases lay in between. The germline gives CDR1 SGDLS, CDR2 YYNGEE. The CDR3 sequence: CASSLRDTEKLFF. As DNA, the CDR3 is TGTGCCAGCAGCCTCCGTGACACTGAAAAACTGTTTTTT.